The source of this TCR beta chain is a study of identical twins. There are a few counts of this clonotype. The CDR3 sequence is 15 residues long. CDR1 SGHRS and CDR2 YFSETQ come from the germline V gene. J gave up 3 bases and V 4 bases, and 2 bases lay outside the gene matches. cDNA molecules carried unique molecular identifiers, and template switching added a universal primer site. Using its own MiXCR run on the 5' RACE reads, TCRdb lists one record per CDR3 protein. The table records some 660,000 distinct CDR3 sequences, around 8.6% of them present only once. Healthy Caucasian donors formed the entire cohort. These data also formed part of another study, on yellow fever vaccine responses in identical twins.

The TCR was taken from a woman aged 18 to 35 in good health. The J gene is TRBJ2-2, the V gene TRBV5-1, with 11 bases that match TRBD1. Source material: PBMCs. CDR3 nucleotide sequence: TGCGCCAGCAGCAGGACAGGGGGCCACACCGGGGAGCTGTTTTTT. Protein sequence: CASSRTGGHTGELFF.